The clone carrying this T cell receptor beta chain was seen only a few times. Its specificity is not known. Noted time point: after preoperative PTX-NDP chemotherapy. The record originates from a study of esophageal squamous cell carcinoma under preoperative chemotherapy. At the level of the study: Both tumor-infiltrating lymphocytes and peripheral blood T cells had their TCR repertoires profiled.

Via MiXCR, TCRdb re-called the PCR reads, giving one row per CDR3 protein. The repertoire includes under 20,000 distinct CDR3 sequences, approximately 44% of them detected once, and roughly 29% sits in the top ten. The CDR3 is 14 amino acids. V lost 5 bases to trimming and J lost 3 bases; unmatched junction nucleotides: 5. Overall study results and limits: After paclitaxel-nedaplatin, abundant clones were more likely to contract than amplify.

The chain has TRBV12-3 or TRBV12-4 and TRBJ2-7; TRBD1 matches 9 bases. Sampling took place from a patient given preoperative chemotherapy. The sequence was obtained from a human donor with esophageal squamous cell carcinoma. The donor label of this sample is uncertain. CDR3 in amino acids: CASSNRDRVYEQYF. CDR3 bases: TGTGCCAGCAGTAACCGGGACAGGGTCTACGAGCAGTACTTC.